This TCR beta chain is drawn from a study of memory B cells and T cells in multiple sclerosis (dated by TCRdb to 2017 to 2018). In the study overall: TCR beta repertoires of autoproliferating peripheral T cells were compared with the TCR beta repertoires of brain lesion-infiltrating T cells in multiple sclerosis patients. Two multiple sclerosis patients, for whom either brain lesions at autopsy or brain-infiltrating cells from biopsy were available, were included in TCR sequencing.

As for this clone: Its antigen is currently not known. No base quality values were provided; no much bigger clone lies one nucleotide off.

Beyond this particular receptor, the publication reports: Clone-set sizes varied between compartments, which affected the numbers of shared clonotypes and made normalization necessary.

Using the immunoSEQ Platform, TCRbeta CDR3 regions were amplified from extracted genomic DNA. The immunoSEQ assay used multiplex PCR together with high-throughput sequencing and a bioinformatics pipeline from the vendor. The authors' analysis ran thus. Non-productive sequences and CDR3s shorter than 4 amino acids were excluded, and clonotype frequencies were recalculated for each sample. In immunoSEQ Analyzer 2.0, shared clonotypes were identified as identical CDR3 amino acid, V gene and J gene sequences. Repertoire overlap was normalized by dividing shared clonotype counts by the product of both clone-set sizes, scaled by 1000 into arbitrary units. TCRdb obtained this table from immuneACCESS and retained in-frame rearrangements with V and J assigned. These tables miss some clones; where compared with another copy, unresolved V genes account for less than half of the shortfall, and the remainder is unexplained. V and J calls and clone size come straight from that table; D and trimming were deduced from the DNA. The sample table holds around 7,600 clones, of which around 60% were seen once. 30% to 35% of the sample is held by the ten biggest clonotypes.

PBMCs were isolated by Ficoll density gradient centrifugation and were cryopreserved before use. Sequencing was done on a sample of memory (CD45RO+) CD8+ T cells from blood. Explained via the paper, the cell subset or site label denotes: CD45RO+ memory T cells sorted from peripheral blood. The clonotype comes from a human donor with multiple sclerosis.

The CDR3 region: CASSIGAGRLNEQYF. The nucleotide sequence is TGTGCCAGTAGTATAGGAGCGGGACGGCTAAACGAGCAGTACTTC. The sequence is built from TRBV19 and TRBJ2-7, and TRBD2 aligns with 7 junction nucleotides. From a lookup of the germline V gene (reference sequence), CDR1 and CDR2 are LNHDA and SQIVND. Trimming takes 1 base off V and 5 bases off J; junction bases not matched to a gene: 8. CDR3 length: 15 amino acids, cysteine to phenylalanine. The CDR3 DNA has 45 bases and is translated from base 1.